The text below deals with one TCR beta chain. The CDR3 totals 17 residues. Germline V gives CDR1 SGHTA, CDR2 FQGNSA. Trimming cost V 4 bases and J 7 bases; bases outside gene matches: 13. The sample belongs to a study of blood T cell repertoires in COVID-19. In the study overall: T cells, B-cell-depleted T cells, or PBMCs supplied cDNA or gDNA.

Assay: immunoSEQ multiplex PCR; the TCRdb copy retains only in-frame clones and omits some. In the table there are hundreds of thousands of clones, about 86% of which are singletons. Patients from Seattle were sampled longitudinally, starting during active infection. The sequence was collected from a woman in her 70s with COVID-19, enrolled during active disease. The chain employs TRBV7-2 and TRBJ2-4; 10 bases map to TRBD1. Sample: peripheral blood. CDR3 residues: CASSSSFVRDRGNIQYF. CDR3 in DNA: TGTGCCAGCAGCTCCTCTTTCGTCCGGGACAGGGGCAACATTCAGTACTTC.